This T cell receptor beta chain is from a study of blood T cell repertoires in COVID-19. Study summary: Samples taken during acute and convalescent COVID-19 were collected in the United States, Italy and Spain.

The CDR3 covers 15 residues. Trimming pared 3 bases from V and 0 bases from J, leaving 12 bases between. Germline V gene sequence: CDR1 LNHDA, CDR2 SQIVND (reference sequence). Data came from immunoSEQ multiplex PCR; TCRdb stores just in-frame clones and leaves some out. The table shows tens of thousands of clones, with around 86% occurring only once. The sequence was obtained from a human donor with acute or convalescent COVID-19. The donor label of this sample is uncertain. The sequenced sample consisted of peripheral blood. This rearrangement joins TRBV19 to TRBJ2-7, with a possible D match to TRBD1 (5 bases). CDR3 protein: CASSINPTASYEQYF. In DNA, the CDR3 is TGTGCCAGTAGTATTAACCCGACAGCCTCCTACGAGCAGTACTTC.